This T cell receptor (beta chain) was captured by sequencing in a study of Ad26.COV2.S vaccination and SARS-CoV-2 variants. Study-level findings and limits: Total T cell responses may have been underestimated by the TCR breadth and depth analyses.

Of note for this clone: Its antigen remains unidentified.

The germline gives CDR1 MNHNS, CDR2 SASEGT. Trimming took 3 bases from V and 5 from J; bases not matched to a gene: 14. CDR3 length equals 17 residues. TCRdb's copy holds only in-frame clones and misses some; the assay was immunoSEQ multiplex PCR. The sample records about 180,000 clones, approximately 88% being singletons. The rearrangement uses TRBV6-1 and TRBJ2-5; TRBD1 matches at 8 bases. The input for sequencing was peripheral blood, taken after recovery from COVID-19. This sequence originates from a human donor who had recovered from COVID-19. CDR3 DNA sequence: TGTGCCAGCAGTGACCCTAGAGGGCCTAGGGACAGGGAGACCCAGTACTTC. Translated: CASSDPRGPRDRETQYF.